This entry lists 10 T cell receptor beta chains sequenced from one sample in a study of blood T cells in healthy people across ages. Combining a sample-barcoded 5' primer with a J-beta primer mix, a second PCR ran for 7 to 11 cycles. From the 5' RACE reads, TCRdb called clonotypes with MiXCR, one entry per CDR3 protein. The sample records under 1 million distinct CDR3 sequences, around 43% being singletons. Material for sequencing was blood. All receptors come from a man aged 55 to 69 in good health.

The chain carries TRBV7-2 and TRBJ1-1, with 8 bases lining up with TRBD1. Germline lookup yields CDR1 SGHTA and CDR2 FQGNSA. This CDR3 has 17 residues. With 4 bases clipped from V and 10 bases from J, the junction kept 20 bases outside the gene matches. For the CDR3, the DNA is TGTGCCAGCAGCTACGAGGGGATGCGGGGACAGGCCGTTGGAGCTTTCTTT. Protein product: CASSYEGMRGQAVGAFF.

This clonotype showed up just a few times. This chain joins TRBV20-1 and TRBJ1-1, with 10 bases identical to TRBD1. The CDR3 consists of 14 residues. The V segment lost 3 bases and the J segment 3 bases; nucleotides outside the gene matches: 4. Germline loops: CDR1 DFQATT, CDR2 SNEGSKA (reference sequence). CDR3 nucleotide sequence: TGCAGTGCTAGGGCCGGGACAGGGGACACTGAAGCTTTCTTT. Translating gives CSARAGTGDTEAFF.

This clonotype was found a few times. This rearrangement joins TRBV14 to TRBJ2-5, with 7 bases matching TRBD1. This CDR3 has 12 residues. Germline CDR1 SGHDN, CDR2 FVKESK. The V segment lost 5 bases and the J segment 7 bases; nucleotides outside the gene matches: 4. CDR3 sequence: CASSRDRMTQYF. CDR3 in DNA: TGTGCCAGCAGCAGGGACAGAATGACCCAGTACTTC.

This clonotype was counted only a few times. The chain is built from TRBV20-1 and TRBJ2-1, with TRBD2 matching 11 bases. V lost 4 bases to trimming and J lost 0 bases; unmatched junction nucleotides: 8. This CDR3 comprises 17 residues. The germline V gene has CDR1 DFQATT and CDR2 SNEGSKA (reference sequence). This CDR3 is CSAKTRLAGFSYNEQFF. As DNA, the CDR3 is TGCAGTGCTAAAACCCGACTAGCGGGGTTCTCCTACAATGAGCAGTTCTTC.

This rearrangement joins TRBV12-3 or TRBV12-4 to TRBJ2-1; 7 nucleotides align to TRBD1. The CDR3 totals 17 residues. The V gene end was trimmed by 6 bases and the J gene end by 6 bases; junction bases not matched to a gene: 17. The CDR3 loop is CASRLGPSGTAINEQFF. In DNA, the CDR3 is TGTGCCAGCAGGCTGGGACCCTCCGGGACAGCGATCAATGAGCAGTTCTTC.

The CDR3 region is CASRAREETQYF. The CDR3 DNA is TGTGCCAGCAGAGCGAGGGAAGAGACCCAGTACTTC. The chain is built from TRBV6-6 and TRBJ2-5; D may be TRBD2 (5 bases). Germline V lookup: CDR1 MNHNY, CDR2 SVGAGI (reference sequence). The germline V and J ends were trimmed by 6 bases and 3 bases, with 8 bases remaining between them. The CDR3 is 12 residues long.

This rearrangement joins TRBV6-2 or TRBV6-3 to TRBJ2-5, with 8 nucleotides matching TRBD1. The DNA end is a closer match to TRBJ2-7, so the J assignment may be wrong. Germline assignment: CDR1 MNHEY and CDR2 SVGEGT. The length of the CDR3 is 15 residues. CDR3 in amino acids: CASSASGQETYEQYF. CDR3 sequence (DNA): TGTGCCAGCAGTGCCTCGGGACAGGAAACCTACGAGCAGTACTTC.

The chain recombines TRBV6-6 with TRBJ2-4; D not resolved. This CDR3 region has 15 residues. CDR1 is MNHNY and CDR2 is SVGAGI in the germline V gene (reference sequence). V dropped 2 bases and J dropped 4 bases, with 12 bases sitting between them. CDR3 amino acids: CASSYESVQKNIQYF. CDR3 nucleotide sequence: TGTGCCAGCAGTTACGAAAGCGTCCAGAAAAACATTCAGTACTTC.

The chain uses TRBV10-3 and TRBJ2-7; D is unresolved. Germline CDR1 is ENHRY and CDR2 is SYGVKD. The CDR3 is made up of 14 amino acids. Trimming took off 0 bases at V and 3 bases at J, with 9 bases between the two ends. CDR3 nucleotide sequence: TGTGCCATCAGTGAGTCGGGTTCCGTCTACGAGCAGTACTTC. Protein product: CAISESGSVYEQYF.

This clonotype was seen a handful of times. The CDR3 DNA follows: TGTGCCAGCAGTTACGGGCAGGTCCAAGAGACCCAGTACTTC. Its translation: CASSYGQVQETQYF. This chain links TRBV6-2 or TRBV6-3 with TRBJ2-5; no clear D. The CDR3 is 14 residues long. Germline loops: CDR1 MNHEY, CDR2 SVGEGT. V dropped 2 bases and J dropped 1 base, with 8 bases sitting between them.